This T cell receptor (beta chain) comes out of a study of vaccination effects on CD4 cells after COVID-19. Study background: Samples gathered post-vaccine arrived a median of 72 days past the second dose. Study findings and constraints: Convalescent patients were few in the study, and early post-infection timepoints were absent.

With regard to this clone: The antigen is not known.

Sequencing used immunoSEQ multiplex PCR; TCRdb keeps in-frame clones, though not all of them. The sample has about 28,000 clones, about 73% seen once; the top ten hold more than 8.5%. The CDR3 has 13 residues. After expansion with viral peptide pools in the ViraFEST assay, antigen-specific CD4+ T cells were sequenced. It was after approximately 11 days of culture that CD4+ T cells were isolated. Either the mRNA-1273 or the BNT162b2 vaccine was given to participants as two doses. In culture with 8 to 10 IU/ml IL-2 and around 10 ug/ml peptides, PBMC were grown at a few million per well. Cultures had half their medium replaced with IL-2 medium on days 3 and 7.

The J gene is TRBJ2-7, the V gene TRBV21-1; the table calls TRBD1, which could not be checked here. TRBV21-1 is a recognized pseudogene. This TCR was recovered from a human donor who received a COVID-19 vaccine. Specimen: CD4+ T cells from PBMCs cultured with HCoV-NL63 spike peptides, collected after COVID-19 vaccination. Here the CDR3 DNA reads TGTGCCAGCAGCAGAGACAGCTCCTACGAGCAGTACTTC. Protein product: CASSRDSSYEQYF.